These T cell receptor beta chains were read from a single sample in a study of identical twins. MiXCR, run by TCRdb on the 5' RACE reads, gives a single entry per CDR3 protein. Among some 690,000 distinct CDR3 sequences, 21% were seen once, and the ten largest hold 4% to 5.5%. The sample was also reused in another study, on T cells expressing NK-cell markers.

Sequencing was performed on PBMCs. These TCRs come from a woman younger than 30 in good health. CDR3s include the opening cysteine and the closing phenylalanine or tryptophan. Each record gives: clone size, V gene, J gene, CDR3 protein. Clone size is stated in some rows and not others, as once, few, many or a class when expanded.

NA,TRBV20-1,TRBJ2-7,CSARSGTGVKEQYF
few,TRBV5-1,TRBJ2-5,CASSFQGGKETQYF
many,TRBV2,TRBJ2-7,CASSALNRDRRFYEQYF
few,TRBV30,TRBJ2-3,CARAEAPSTDTQYF
NA,TRBV5-1,TRBJ2-1,CASSLAQGANDEQFF
few,TRBV11-2,TRBJ2-3,CASSPRDRETDTQYF
many,TRBV27,TRBJ2-1,CASSSMVSSYNEQFF
NA,TRBV2,TRBJ2-7,CASSTWTGVFFEQYF
NA,TRBV7-9,TRBJ2-5,CASSLDGEVTQYF
few,TRBV10-1,TRBJ2-3,CASSDLRDFATDTQYF
few,TRBV20-1,TRBJ2-7,CSAIRGGSSYEQYF
few,TRBV15,TRBJ2-5,CATSPPGLGSTQYF
NA,TRBV6-5,TRBJ1-2,CASSYPGQPSNYGYTF
NA,TRBV12-3/TRBV12-4,TRBJ2-1,CASSRRGSGSNYNEQFF
once,TRBV29-1,TRBJ2-5,CSVESSPGLAEQETQYF
NA,TRBV20-1,TRBJ2-6,CSAPGSGANVLTF
NA,TRBV7-2,TRBJ1-2,CASSPRSRRGYTF
NA,TRBV7-2,TRBJ2-5,CASGSGPRETQYF
few,TRBV5-1,TRBJ2-7,CASSRTEDYEQYF
many,TRBV7-6,TRBJ2-3,CASSVSSGRIGTDTQYF
NA,TRBV5-1,TRBJ1-2,CASSSLQGAYGYTF
few,TRBV6-5,TRBJ2-4,CASSYSPGAKNIQYF
many,TRBV20-1,TRBJ2-1,CSASGTGYNEQFF
many,TRBV5-6,TRBJ1-4,CASSLVRDEKLFF
few,TRBV10-3,TRBJ2-1,CAISENTGWAEQFF
NA,TRBV12-3/TRBV12-4,TRBJ1-2,CASSPAQSYGYTF
many,TRBV7-9,TRBJ2-5,CASSSGQAGETQYF
many,TRBV12-3/TRBV12-4,TRBJ1-1,CASSLLGEAFF
few,TRBV6-5,TRBJ1-2,CASSSHQGHSNYGYTF
NA,TRBV7-9,TRBJ2-1,CASSQEEGSNEQFF
NA,TRBV27,TRBJ2-3,CASSLIGSGTDTQYF
few,TRBV20-1,TRBJ2-1,CSASPRGGAQPYNEQFF
NA,TRBV7-2,TRBJ2-1,CASSFGHARGNEQFF
NA,TRBV20-1,TRBJ2-1,CSARGREGVRFF
few,TRBV27,TRBJ1-1,CASRGTGATEAFF
few,TRBV6-1,TRBJ2-7,CASSHRQVGSYEQYF
few,TRBV20-1,TRBJ1-1,CSAAPRTPEAFF
NA,TRBV25-1,TRBJ2-2,CASSESRGAGELFF
few,TRBV15,TRBJ2-3,CATSSLTEGTDTQYF
many,TRBV6-5,TRBJ2-1,CASSYGGSSYNEQFF
few,TRBV10-1,TRBJ2-2,CASSESKGQGIGELFF
NA,TRBV7-9,TRBJ2-3,CASSGLAGLTDTQYF
few,TRBV6-1,TRBJ2-1,CASRHGGSGGNYNEQFF
NA,TRBV7-9,TRBJ2-1,CASSFTQGLGNEQFF
once,TRBV7-2,TRBJ2-1,CASSGVAGGYSYNEQFF
NA,TRBV4-1,TRBJ2-1,CASSLSGTGGVNEQFF
NA,TRBV9,TRBJ2-1,CASSVWGRGNNEQFF
few,TRBV7-9,TRBJ1-1,CASSWTAEAFF
NA,TRBV7-9,TRBJ2-6,CASSQNWPPGANVLTF
many,TRBV11-2,TRBJ2-1,CASRGLAVANEQFF
few,TRBV6-1,TRBJ2-2,CASRRTDTGELFF
few,TRBV12-3/TRBV12-4,TRBJ2-1,CASTPIAARGNEQFF
many,TRBV29-1,TRBJ1-1,CSVDGQGNTEAFF